This T cell receptor beta chain was recovered during a study of blood T cell repertoires in COVID-19. Overall study: Acute and convalescent COVID-19 samples came from the United States, Italy and Spain.

Trimming pared 5 bases from V and 1 base from J, leaving 11 bases between. The CDR3 loop spans 14 amino acids. The V gene's germline CDR1 is SGHTA and CDR2 FQGNSA. Here immunoSEQ multiplex PCR was the method, and the copy in TCRdb shows in-frame clones only, minus some. Found here are approximately 100,000 clones, approximately 90% of them singletons; the top ten hold 4% to 5%. The TCR originated in a human donor with COVID-19, enrolled during active disease. The donor label of this sample is uncertain. The genes are TRBV7-2 and TRBJ1-2; D ambiguous. The sequenced sample consisted of peripheral blood. The CDR3: CASSPLAGNYGYTF. The CDR3 region has the DNA TGTGCCAGCAGCCCTCTGGCGGGTAACTATGGCTACACCTTC.